These T cell receptor beta chains were read from a single sample in a study of cytomegalovirus exposure and HLA in healthy donors. Measured with immunoSEQ multiplex PCR; TCRdb has only the in-frame clones, and not every one. The table shows 280,000 or so clones, with roughly 90% occurring only once. The specimen was PBMCs. The receptors come from a woman aged 18 to 35 in good health and CMV-seronegative. CDR3s include the opening cysteine and the closing phenylalanine or tryptophan. D genes are given only for firm matches.

V gene,D gene,J gene,CDR3 protein
TRBV19,.,TRBJ2-1,CASREQGRHEQFF
TRBV9,.,TRBJ1-1,CASSLGGGQMNTEAFF
TRBV28,TRBD1,TRBJ1-2,CASRSTGGLPDYTF
TRBV2,.,TRBJ1-1,CASRGGRAAFF
TRBV6-5,.,TRBJ1-1,CASSYSIGAIQSRAFF
TRBV5-1,.,TRBJ2-7,CASSLWTDPKEQYF
TRBV7-9,TRBD2,TRBJ2-2,CASSLTPLAVGNTGELFF
TRBV5-5,TRBD1,TRBJ1-2,CASSLDGTENYGYTF
TRBV5-1,TRBD1,TRBJ1-2,CASSSSRGQTYGYTF
TRBV6-1,TRBD2,TRBJ2-3,CASSESAGGGTDTQYF
TRBV4-3,.,TRBJ2-5,CASSQDGSTSGTQYF
TRBV18,.,TRBJ2-3,CASSHNAGARTDTQYF
TRBV4-2,TRBD2,TRBJ2-1,CASSHRGVAGVKLQFF
TRBV27,.,TRBJ1-5,CASSSGRVEHF
TRBV9,TRBD2,TRBJ2-5,CASSSGLAGGGGIQETQYF
TRBV30,.,TRBJ2-1,CAWNLGEVPLYNEQFF
TRBV29-1,TRBD1,TRBJ1-1,CSGIQTGWATEAFF
TRBV28,.,TRBJ2-7,CASRDGVSSYEQYF
TRBV7-9,TRBD1,TRBJ2-7,CASSHRTGVVEQYF
TRBV4-2,.,TRBJ2-1,CASSQVEGEGGEQFF
TRBV18,.,TRBJ2-7,CASSPERRPSSYEQYF
TRBV28,.,TRBJ1-2,CASSPMRTRGYTF
TRBV9,TRBD1,TRBJ1-1,CASSVGTGGFAFF